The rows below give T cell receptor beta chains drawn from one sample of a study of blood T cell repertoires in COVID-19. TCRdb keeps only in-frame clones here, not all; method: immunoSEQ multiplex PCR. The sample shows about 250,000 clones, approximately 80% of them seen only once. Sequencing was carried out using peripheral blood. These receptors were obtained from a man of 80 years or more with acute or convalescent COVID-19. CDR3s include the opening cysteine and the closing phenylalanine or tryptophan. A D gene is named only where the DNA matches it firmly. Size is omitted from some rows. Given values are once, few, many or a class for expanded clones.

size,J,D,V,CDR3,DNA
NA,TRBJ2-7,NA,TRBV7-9,CASSENPQGTYEQYF,TGTGCCAGCAGCGAGAACCCGCAGGGAACCTACGAGCAGTACTTC
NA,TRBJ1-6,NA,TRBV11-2,CASSSRDTHNSPLHF,TGTGCCAGCAGCTCCCGGGACACCCATAATTCACCCCTCCACTTT
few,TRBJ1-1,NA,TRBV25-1,CASSGLRGRKINTEAFF,TGTGCCAGCAGTGGGTTAAGGGGCCGTAAAATTAACACTGAAGCTTTCTTT
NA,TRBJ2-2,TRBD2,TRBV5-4,CASSPSGGPNTGELFF,TGTGCCAGCAGCCCTAGCGGGGGCCCGAACACCGGGGAGCTGTTTTTT
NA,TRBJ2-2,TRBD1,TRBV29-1,CSVRTGTGYVGELFF,TGCAGCGTTCGAACCGGGACAGGGTACGTCGGGGAGCTGTTTTTT
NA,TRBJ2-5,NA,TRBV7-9,CASSSWGVRETQYF,TGTGCCAGCAGCTCCTGGGGGGTCAGGGAGACCCAGTACTTC
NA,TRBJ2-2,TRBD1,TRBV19,CASRITPGTVGTGELFF,TGTGCCAGTAGGATAACCCCCGGGACAGTGGGCACCGGGGAGCTGTTTTTT
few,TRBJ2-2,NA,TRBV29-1,CSVAPFGELFF,TGCAGCGTTGCCCCCTTCGGGGAGCTGTTTTTT
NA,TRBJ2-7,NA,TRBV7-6,CASSLVIYEQYF,TGTGCCAGCAGCTTAGTAATATACGAGCAGTACTTC
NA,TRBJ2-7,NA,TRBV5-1,CASSLAKNTGSYEQYF,TGCGCCAGCAGCTTGGCTAAGAATACGGGCTCCTACGAGCAGTACTTC
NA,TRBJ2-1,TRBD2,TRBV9,CASSGLTSGRGADEQFF,TGTGCCAGCAGCGGGCTGACTAGCGGGAGAGGGGCGGATGAGCAGTTCTTC
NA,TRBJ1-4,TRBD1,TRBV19,CASSRSTGGYEKLFF,TGTGCCAGTAGTAGGTCGACAGGGGGCTACGAAAAACTGTTTTTT
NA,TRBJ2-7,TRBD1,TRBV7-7,CASSSGTGSYEQYF,TGTGCCAGCAGCTCCGGGACAGGATCCTACGAGCAGTACTTC
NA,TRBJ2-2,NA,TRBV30,CAWRRMNTGELFF,TGTGCCTGGAGGCGGATGAACACCGGGGAGCTGTTTTTT
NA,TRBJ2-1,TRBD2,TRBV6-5,CASSYSGGRAYNEQFF,TGTGCCAGCAGTTACTCGGGCGGGAGGGCCTACAATGAGCAGTTCTTC
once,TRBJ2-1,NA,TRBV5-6,CASSSRQPQEQFF,TGTGCCAGCAGCTCCCGACAGCCACAAGAGCAGTTCTTC
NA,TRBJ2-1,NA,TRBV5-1,CASSLQGRSSYNEQFF,TGCGCCAGCAGCTTGCAGGGGAGATCCTCCTACAATGAGCAGTTCTTC
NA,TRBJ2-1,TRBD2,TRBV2,CASRGLAGLSSYNEQFF,TGTGCCAGCAGGGGACTAGCGGGACTGAGCTCCTACAATGAGCAGTTCTTC
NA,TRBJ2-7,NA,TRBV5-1,CASSTPGSYEQYF,TGCGCCAGCAGCACCCCGGGGTCCTACGAGCAGTACTTC
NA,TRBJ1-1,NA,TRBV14,CASSQEPGSPEAFF,TGTGCCAGCAGCCAAGAGCCCGGGAGCCCTGAAGCTTTCTTT
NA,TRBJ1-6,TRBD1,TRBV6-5,CASKWNDRGNSPLHF,TGTGCCAGCAAATGGAACGACAGGGGGAATTCACCCCTCCACTTT
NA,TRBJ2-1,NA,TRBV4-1,CASSSGRTGMGNEQFF,TGCGCCAGCAGCTCCGGGAGGACAGGGATGGGCAATGAGCAGTTCTTC
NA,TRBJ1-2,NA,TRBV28,CASSLGAGGYGYTF,TGTGCCAGCAGTTTAGGGGCGGGGGGCTATGGCTACACCTTC
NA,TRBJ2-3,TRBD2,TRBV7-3,CASSSNSGSTDTQYF,TGTGCCAGCAGCTCTAATAGCGGGAGCACAGATACGCAGTATTTT
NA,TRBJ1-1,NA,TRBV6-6,CASSVRNTEAFF,TGTGCCAGCTCCGTCCGGAACACTGAAGCTTTCTTT
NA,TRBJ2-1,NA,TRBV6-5,CASSSGTIYNEQFF,TGTGCCAGCAGTTCCGGGACAATCTACAATGAGCAGTTCTTC
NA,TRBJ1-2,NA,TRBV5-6,CASSSGGSYGYTF,TGTGCCAGCAGCTCCGGGGGTTCCTATGGCTACACCTTC
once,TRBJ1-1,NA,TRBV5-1,CASSSFTDTEAFF,TGCGCCAGCAGCAGTTTCACGGACACTGAAGCTTTCTTT
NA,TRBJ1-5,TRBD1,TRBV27,CASSQDRATNQPQHF,TGTGCCAGCAGTCAAGACAGGGCCACGAATCAGCCCCAGCATTTT
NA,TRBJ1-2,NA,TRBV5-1,CASSTAGQVANYGYTF,TGCGCCAGCAGCACTGCGGGGCAGGTTGCTAACTATGGCTACACCTTC
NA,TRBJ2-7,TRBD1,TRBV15,CATSRVAGGEGNEQYF,TGTGCCACCAGCAGAGTCGCAGGGGGTGAGGGTAACGAGCAGTACTTC
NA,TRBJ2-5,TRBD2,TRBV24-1,CATSEGLAGGIETQYF,TGTGCCACCAGTGAAGGACTAGCGGGAGGGATAGAGACCCAGTACTTC
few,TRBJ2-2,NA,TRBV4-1,CASSRGRTGELFF,TGCGCCAGCAGCCGCGGTCGCACCGGGGAGCTGTTTTTT
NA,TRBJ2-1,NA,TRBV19,CASSYTPGGGEQFF,TGTGCCAGTAGTTATACCCCGGGGGGCGGTGAGCAGTTCTTC
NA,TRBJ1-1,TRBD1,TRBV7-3,CASSRQGTLDTEAFF,TGTGCCAGCAGTCGACAGGGGACACTGGACACTGAAGCTTTCTTT
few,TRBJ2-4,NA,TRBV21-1,CASSKVCVGAGKNIQYF,TGTGCCAGCAGCAAAGTTTGCGTGGGGGCAGGCAAAAACATTCAGTACTTC
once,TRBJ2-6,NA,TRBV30,CAWSVGAAVNVLTF,TGTGCCTGGAGTGTAGGGGCCGCGGTGAACGTCCTGACTTTC
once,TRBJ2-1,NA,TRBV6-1,CASSRTSSYFKQFF,TGTGCCAGCAGTCGTACTAGCAGCTATTTCAAGCAGTTCTTC
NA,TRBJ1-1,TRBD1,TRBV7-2,CASSLRTGARTEAFF,TGTGCCAGCAGCTTACGGACAGGGGCCCGCACTGAAGCTTTCTTT
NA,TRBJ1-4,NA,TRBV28,CASGEKTYEKLFF,TGTGCCTCCGGGGAAAAGACCTATGAAAAACTGTTTTTT
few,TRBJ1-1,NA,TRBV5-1,CASSLAVGTRVNTEAFF,TGCGCCAGCAGCTTGGCCGTAGGGACAAGGGTTAACACTGAAGCTTTCTTT
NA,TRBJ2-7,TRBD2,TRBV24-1,CATRASGSYEQYF,TGTGCCACCAGGGCTAGCGGCTCCTACGAGCAGTACTTC
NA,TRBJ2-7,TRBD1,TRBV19,CASSRDRGDEQYF,TGTGCCAGTAGTAGGGACAGGGGCGACGAGCAGTACTTC
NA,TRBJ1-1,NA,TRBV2,CASSEDGTTLAFF,TGTGCCAGCAGTGAAGATGGGACAACTTTAGCTTTCTTT